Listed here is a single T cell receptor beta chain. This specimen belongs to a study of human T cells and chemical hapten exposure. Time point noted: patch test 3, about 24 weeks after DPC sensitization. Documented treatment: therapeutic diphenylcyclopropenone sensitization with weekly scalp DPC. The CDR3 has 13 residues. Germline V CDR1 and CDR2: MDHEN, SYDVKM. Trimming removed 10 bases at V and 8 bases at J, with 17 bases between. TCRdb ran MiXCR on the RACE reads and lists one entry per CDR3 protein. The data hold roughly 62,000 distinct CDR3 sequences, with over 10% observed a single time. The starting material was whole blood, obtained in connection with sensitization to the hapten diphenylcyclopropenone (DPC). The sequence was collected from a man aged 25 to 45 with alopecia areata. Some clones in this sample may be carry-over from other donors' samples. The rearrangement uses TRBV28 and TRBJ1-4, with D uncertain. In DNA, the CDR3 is TGTGCCATCAGATCTTTCCGTGGGGAAAAACTGTTTTTT. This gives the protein CAIRSFRGEKLFF.